The clone carrying this T cell receptor beta chain is medium-sized in the sample. The entry originates in a study of graft-versus-host responses after intestinal transplantation. TCRdb's copy holds only in-frame clones and misses some; the assay was immunoSEQ multiplex PCR. The sample lists 10,000 or so clones, about 35% seen once, with approximately 13% in the top ten. Irradiated, violet-dye-labeled stimulator cells, about 200,000 in number, were plated with about 200,000 CFSE-labeled responder cells. Sorting after the reaction isolated proliferating CFSE-low CD3+CD4+ and CD3+CD8+ responders. The V gene lost 6 bases and the J gene lost 5 bases, with 14 bases spanning the gap. The CDR3 is 13 amino acids. Germline CDR1 and CDR2: SNHLY and FYNNEI.

This TCR was recovered from a human patient who received an intestinal transplant. The chain employs TRBV2 and TRBJ2-7, with no clear D. The specimen was alloreactive CD8+ T cells from a mixed lymphocyte reaction culture, collected before intestinal transplant. Sample subset: CFSE-low proliferating T cells sorted from roughly six-day pre-transplant mixed lymphocyte reaction (GvH or HvG direction). For the CDR3, the DNA is TGTGCCAGCAGCGCCCTTGGCGGAAACGAGCAGTACTTC. Its protein is CASSALGGNEQYF.